The rows below give T cell receptor beta chains drawn from one sample of a study of blood T cell repertoires in COVID-19. Libraries were prepared by immunoSEQ multiplex PCR; TCRdb keeps only in-frame clonotypes and omits some of them. The sample records approximately 89,000 clones, 85% being singletons. The sample taken for sequencing was peripheral blood. Source of these receptors: a woman aged 65 to 85 with acute or convalescent COVID-19. CDR3s include the opening cysteine and the closing phenylalanine or tryptophan. The D gene is left open where the match is weak. Only some rows state a clone size, as once, few, many or a class for expanded clones.

clone_size d_call j_call v_call cdr3_aa cdr3_nt
- TRBD2 TRBJ2-3 TRBV9 CASSLTSGGATDTQYF TGTGCCAGCAGCTTGACTAGCGGGGGGGCCACAGATACGCAGTATTTT
- - TRBJ2-3 TRBV29-1 CSVFQDTQYF TGCAGCGTTTTTCAGGATACGCAGTATTTT
- TRBD1 TRBJ2-3 TRBV28 CASSLTGQDTQYF TGTGCCAGCAGTTTGACAGGGCAAGATACGCAGTATTTT
- TRBD2 TRBJ2-2 TRBV7-9 CASSRLATNTGELFF TGTGCCAGCAGCCGACTAGCGACGAACACCGGGGAGCTGTTTTTT
- TRBD2 TRBJ2-5 TRBV28 CASSLVSGGQETQYF TGTGCCAGCAGTTTAGTCAGCGGGGGGCAAGAGACCCAGTACTTC
- - TRBJ1-2 TRBV19 CASSRQETRYYGYTF TGTGCCAGTAGTAGACAGGAAACGAGGTACTATGGCTACACCTTC
- TRBD1 TRBJ1-2 TRBV28 CASSLGDRGLGGYTF TGTGCCAGCAGTCTCGGGGACAGGGGCCTTGGGGGCTACACCTTC
- - TRBJ2-2 TRBV14 CASSQLRGNTGELFF TGTGCCAGCAGCCAATTAAGAGGAAACACCGGGGAGCTGTTTTTT
- TRBD1 TRBJ2-5 TRBV5-1 CASRVGQGKETQYF TGCGCCAGCAGAGTGGGACAGGGGAAAGAGACCCAGTACTTC
- - TRBJ2-2 TRBV3-1/TRBV3-2 CASSRGRGSHGELFF TGTGCCAGCAGCCGGGGGCGGGGGAGCCACGGGGAGCTGTTTTTT
- TRBD1 TRBJ1-2 TRBV6-5 CASSPHSGQGFGYTF TGTGCCAGCAGTCCCCACTCGGGACAGGGTTTTGGCTACACCTTC
many TRBD1 TRBJ2-2 TRBV7-9 CASSWGTGKTGELFF TGTGCCAGCAGCTGGGGGACAGGGAAAACCGGGGAGCTGTTTTTT
- TRBD2 TRBJ2-3 TRBV10-3 CATRLAGGTDTQYF TGTGCCACCCGCCTAGCGGGTGGCACAGATACGCAGTATTTT
once - TRBJ1-4 TRBV7-2 CASSQSGTTNEKLFF TGTGCCAGCAGCCAATCAGGAACAACTAATGAAAAACTGTTTTTT
few TRBD2 TRBJ2-3 TRBV3-1/TRBV3-2 CASSQASGGANTQYF TGTGCCAGCAGCCAGGCTAGCGGGGGGGCCAATACGCAGTATTTT
- - TRBJ1-1 TRBV27 CASSWARNTEAFF TGTGCCAGCAGTTGGGCGCGGAACACTGAAGCTTTCTTT
- TRBD1 TRBJ1-1 TRBV3-1/TRBV3-2 CASSPRQGAPEAFF TGTGCCAGCAGCCCGAGACAGGGGGCCCCTGAAGCTTTCTTT
- - TRBJ2-2 TRBV6-4 CASSDEAVGELFF TGTGCCAGCAGTGACGAAGCGGTCGGGGAGCTGTTTTTT
- TRBD1 TRBJ2-3 TRBV28 CASSRDRPDTQYF TGTGCCAGCAGTCGGGACAGGCCAGATACGCAGTATTTT
- - TRBJ2-3 TRBV27 CASSLRASNSDTQYF TGTGCCAGCAGTTTAAGGGCTAGCAATTCAGATACGCAGTATTTT
once - TRBJ1-1 TRBV6-5 CASRSSGSSEAFF TGTGCCAGCAGGAGCTCAGGGTCGTCTGAAGCTTTCTTT
- - TRBJ2-1 TRBV5-1 CASSLIGSSYNEQFF TGCGCCAGCAGCTTGATCGGGAGCTCCTACAATGAGCAGTTCTTC
- - TRBJ2-1 TRBV27 CASTPTGAQFF TGTGCCAGCACCCCCACGGGAGCGCAGTTCTTC
- TRBD2 TRBJ2-2 TRBV5-5 CASSLLTSGDTGELFF TGTGCCAGCAGCTTGTTGACTAGCGGGGACACCGGGGAGCTGTTTTTT
- - TRBJ2-2 TRBV5-5 CASSRPANTGELFF TGTGCCAGCAGCCGTCCGGCGAACACCGGGGAGCTGTTTTTT
once TRBD1 TRBJ2-5 TRBV11-2 CASSLAQGSGETQYF TGTGCCAGCAGCTTAGCACAGGGGTCCGGCGAGACCCAGTACTTC
few TRBD1 TRBJ2-3 TRBV4-3 CASSQDTGVDKDTQYF TGCGCCAGCAGCCAAGATACAGGGGTGGACAAGGATACGCAGTATTTT
once - TRBJ1-2 TRBV6-2/TRBV6-3 CASSSQGYGYTF TGTGCCAGCAGTAGCCAGGGATATGGCTACACCTTC
- - TRBJ2-2 TRBV19 CASTNGGGVGGELFF TGTGCCAGTACCAACGGAGGCGGGGTAGGGGGGGAGCTGTTTTTT
- - TRBJ2-3 TRBV5-1 CASSLGGGRNTDTQYF TGCGCCAGCAGCTTAGGAGGCGGACGTAACACAGATACGCAGTATTTT
once - TRBJ2-3 TRBV28 CASSLRGDTQYF TGTGCCAGCAGTTTACGAGGAGATACGCAGTATTTT
- - TRBJ2-5 TRBV3-1/TRBV3-2 CASSQGRDQETQYF TGTGCCAGCAGCCAAGGCAGGGATCAAGAGACCCAGTACTTC
- TRBD2 TRBJ2-2 TRBV11-2 CATSGSDTGELFF TGTGCCACGAGCGGGAGCGACACCGGGGAGCTGTTTTTT
few - TRBJ2-5 TRBV29-1 CSVQGGAETQYF TGCAGCGTCCAAGGGGGGGCAGAGACCCAGTACTTC
- TRBD1 TRBJ1-1 TRBV9 CASSVRAGGGTEAFF TGTGCCAGCAGCGTACGAGCAGGGGGAGGAACTGAAGCTTTCTTT
- TRBD2 TRBJ2-5 TRBV4-3 CASSGGGRETQYF TGCGCCAGCTCCGGGGGGGGCCGGGAGACCCAGTACTTC
- - TRBJ2-1 TRBV11-3 CASSLDLGEAYNEQFF TGTGCCAGCAGCTTAGATTTGGGGGAGGCCTACAATGAGCAGTTCTTC
- TRBD2 TRBJ2-1 TRBV11-3 CASSSRTSGTDNEQFF TGTGCCAGCAGCTCGCGGACTAGCGGGACCGACAATGAGCAGTTCTTC
- - TRBJ1-1 TRBV7-8 CASSLGLLRLNTEAFF TGTGCCAGCAGCCTGGGCCTTCTAAGGTTGAACACTGAAGCTTTCTTT
- - TRBJ1-2 TRBV24-1 CATSDMSQGGYTF TGTGCCACCAGTGATATGTCACAGGGAGGCTACACCTTC
- TRBD1 TRBJ2-2 TRBV18 CASSPRIGQGPNTGELFF TGTGCCAGCTCACCGCGCATAGGACAGGGCCCGAACACCGGGGAGCTGTTTTTT
- - TRBJ1-5 TRBV19 CASSMGEGGNQPQHF TGTGCCAGTAGTATGGGGGAGGGAGGCAATCAGCCCCAGCATTTT
once - TRBJ2-5 TRBV18 CATRQAETQYF TGTGCCACCCGGCAGGCGGAGACCCAGTACTTC
- - TRBJ1-3 TRBV11-2 CASSLQLDRGNTIYF TGTGCCAGCAGCCTCCAACTCGACAGGGGAAACACCATATATTTT
- TRBD1 TRBJ1-1 TRBV5-6 CASSRTGVGSEAFF TGTGCCAGCAGCAGGACAGGGGTTGGTTCTGAAGCTTTCTTT
- TRBD1 TRBJ1-3 TRBV2 CASSLLRQGLGNTIYF TGTGCCAGCAGTCTATTAAGACAGGGACTCGGAAACACCATATATTTT
once - TRBJ2-2 TRBV19 CASSIPGGQNTGELFF TGTGCCAGTAGTATACCTGGGGGACAGAACACCGGGGAGCTGTTTTTT
- - TRBJ2-2 TRBV7-9 CASSSRVDLTGELFF TGTGCCAGCAGCTCCCGGGTTGACCTCACCGGGGAGCTGTTTTTT
- TRBD1 TRBJ1-4 TRBV6-5 CASRAGGTRNEKLFF TGTGCCAGCAGGGCAGGGGGAACGCGGAATGAAAAACTGTTTTTT